These T cell receptor beta chains were read from a single sample in a study of cytotoxic CD8 clonotypes in ibrutinib-treated CLL. Produced via immunoSEQ multiplex PCR; TCRdb's table is partial and in-frame only. The sample records approximately 120,000 clones, 80% to 90% being singletons. Material: PBMCs, obtained after 24 months of ibrutinib treatment. The receptors derive from a human donor with chronic lymphocytic leukemia. The CDR3 runs from the conserved cysteine through the conserved F or W. The order of the fields is clone size, CDR3 length, V gene, D gene, J gene, CDR3 DNA, CDR3 protein. A D gene is named only where the DNA matches it firmly. Only part of the rows carry a size: once, few, many, or a class if the clone is expanded.

-,15,TRBV27,-,TRBJ2-7,TGTGCCAGCAGAGCCGGAGGGGAGAGCTCCTACGAGCAGTACTTC,CASRAGGESSYEQYF
-,16,TRBV9,TRBD1,TRBJ1-4,TGTGCCAGCAGCCGGACAGGGTCGGGGCATAATGAAAAACTGTTTTTT,CASSRTGSGHNEKLFF
-,16,TRBV18,-,TRBJ1-3,TGTGCCAGCTCACCGGCGGGACAAGACCTTCGAAACACCATATATTTT,CASSPAGQDLRNTIYF
-,14,TRBV27,TRBD1,TRBJ2-7,TGTGCCAGCAGCTCAGGACAGGTCCCTACCGAGCAGTACTTC,CASSSGQVPTEQYF
-,16,TRBV7-8,-,TRBJ1-3,TGTGCCAGCAGCTACGACCCACTGGGGAGTGGAAACACCATATATTTT,CASSYDPLGSGNTIYF
-,14,TRBV5-5,-,TRBJ1-5,TGTGCCAGCAGCCCTGACAGGATCAATCAGCCCCAGCATTTT,CASSPDRINQPQHF
-,13,TRBV6-6,-,TRBJ1-1,TGTGCCAGCAGCCCGGACAGCTACACTGAAGCTTTCTTT,CASSPDSYTEAFF
-,14,TRBV11-3,-,TRBJ1-3,TGTGCCAGCAGCGGGGGTAGGCCTGGAAACACCATATATTTT,CASSGGRPGNTIYF
-,14,TRBV11-1,-,TRBJ2-2,TGTGCCAGCAGCTCCAATCAGGGGAAGGGGGAGCTGTTTTTT,CASSSNQGKGELFF
-,15,TRBV6-5,TRBD1,TRBJ1-6,TGTGCCAGCAGTTACTCGGACAGGCCCTCCTCACCCCTCCACTTT,CASSYSDRPSSPLHF
-,17,TRBV7-9,TRBD2,TRBJ2-1,TGTGCCAGCAGCTTACGTTTTGGGACTAGCGGGGGTCATGAGCAGTTCTTC,CASSLRFGTSGGHEQFF
few,18,TRBV19,-,TRBJ1-5,TGTGCCAGTAGTATTAGAGGGGCCGGAATCCGTAGCAATCAGCCCCAGCATTTT,CASSIRGAGIRSNQPQHF
-,16,TRBV18,-,TRBJ1-2,TGTGCCAGCTCACGGAGCATTGTCAGGGGCCCCTATGGCTACACCTTC,CASSRSIVRGPYGYTF
few,15,TRBV6-6,TRBD1,TRBJ1-1,TGTGCCAGCAGTTACCGGGACAGACTGAACACTGAAGCTTTCTTT,CASSYRDRLNTEAFF
-,15,TRBV19,-,TRBJ2-5,TGTGCCAGTAGTATCCGTCCAGGTCAACAAGAGACCCAGTACTTC,CASSIRPGQQETQYF
-,13,TRBV7-6,-,TRBJ2-1,TGTGCCAGCAGCGATCAGACTTTCAATGAGCAGTTCTTC,CASSDQTFNEQFF
-,16,TRBV6-5,TRBD1,TRBJ2-3,TGTGCCAGCAGTTACGGGGACAGCAAATACACAGATACGCAGTATTTT,CASSYGDSKYTDTQYF
-,13,TRBV28,-,TRBJ1-4,TGTGCCGCGAGACAGAGATACAATGAAAAACTGTTTTTT,CAARQRYNEKLFF
-,14,TRBV30,-,TRBJ1-1,TGTGCCTGGGGGGGCGGGAAGTCGGTCACTGAAGCTTTCTTT,CAWGGGKSVTEAFF
-,17,TRBV5-5,-,TRBJ2-1,TGTGCCAGCAGCGAACAGGGCCCGTTCCACTCCTACAATGAGCAGTTCTTC,CASSEQGPFHSYNEQFF
-,17,TRBV15,-,TRBJ1-2,TGTGCCACCAGCAGAGTGGAATTTTGGGGGATGGGCTATGGCTACACCTTC,CATSRVEFWGMGYGYTF
-,19,TRBV21-1,-,TRBJ2-6,TGTGCCAGCAGCAAGGGGGAACAGGGGCGAGACTCTGGGGCCAACGTCCTGACTTTC,CASSKGEQGRDSGANVLTF
-,15,TRBV7-9,-,TRBJ1-5,TGTGCCAGCAGCTTGGGTGAGGGTTACGATCAGCCCCAGCATTTT,CASSLGEGYDQPQHF
-,11,TRBV11-2,-,TRBJ2-7,TGTGCCAGCAGCTCAGCCTACGAGCAGTACTTC,CASSSAYEQYF
-,15,TRBV27,TRBD1,TRBJ2-3,TGTGCCAGCAGATGGACAGGGGAATATAGAGATACGCAGTATTTT,CASRWTGEYRDTQYF
-,14,TRBV6-1,-,TRBJ1-1,TGTGCCAGCAGCCGCCAGCCCCCGAACACTGAAGCTTTCTTT,CASSRQPPNTEAFF
-,18,TRBV4-3,TRBD2,TRBJ2-7,TGCGCCAGCAGCCAAGATGTAGTCGGACTAGCGGGGGGCTACGAGCAGTACTTC,CASSQDVVGLAGGYEQYF
-,13,TRBV25-1,TRBD1,TRBJ1-1,TGTGCCAGCAGTGTACAGGGGCGCACTGAAGCTTTCTTT,CASSVQGRTEAFF
-,13,TRBV5-1,-,TRBJ2-1,TGCGCCAGCAGACAGGGTCACTACAATGAGCAGTTCTTC,CASRQGHYNEQFF
-,15,TRBV9,TRBD2,TRBJ2-3,TGTGCCAGCAGCGTAGCTACGCTAGCGGGGGATACGCAGTATTTT,CASSVATLAGDTQYF
-,13,TRBV19,-,TRBJ1-1,TGTGCCAGTAGTATGACAGGCAACACTGAAGCTTTCTTT,CASSMTGNTEAFF
once,14,TRBV19,TRBD1,TRBJ2-7,TGTGCCAGTAGTTCGCGGGACAGGGTCTACGAGCAGTACTTC,CASSSRDRVYEQYF
-,13,TRBV5-1,-,TRBJ1-1,TGCGCCAGCAGCTTGGATCCCGGGACAGAAGCTTTCTTT,CASSLDPGTEAFF
once,13,TRBV4-3,TRBD1,TRBJ2-7,TGCGCCAGCAGCCTACAGGGGGCCCACGAGCAGTACTTC,CASSLQGAHEQYF
-,16,TRBV28,TRBD1,TRBJ1-2,TGTGCCAGCAGTTCGCACTCCAAGACAGGGGGCTATGGCTACACCTTC,CASSSHSKTGGYGYTF
once,15,TRBV7-2,TRBD2,TRBJ2-7,TGTGCCAGCAGCTTAGATAGGGGACTAGCCCACGAGCAGTACTTC,CASSLDRGLAHEQYF
-,13,TRBV27,-,TRBJ1-2,TGTGCCAGCAGTTTACGGGGTGACTATGGCTACACCTTC,CASSLRGDYGYTF
-,14,TRBV6-1,TRBD2,TRBJ2-5,TGTGCCAGCAGTGTGGCGGGGGGGAGGGAGACCCAGTACTTC,CASSVAGGRETQYF
-,14,TRBV7-9,-,TRBJ2-7,TGTGCCAGCAGCTTGGTTTCACAAACCTACGAGCAGTACTTC,CASSLVSQTYEQYF
-,16,TRBV11-3,-,TRBJ2-5,TGTGCCAGCAGCTTATCTAATAGGGGGGGCCAAGAGACCCAGTACTTC,CASSLSNRGGQETQYF
-,16,TRBV7-3,-,TRBJ1-2,TGTGCCAGCAGCCCACCTGGGACCGACCCTTCATATGGCTACACCTTC,CASSPPGTDPSYGYTF
once,12,TRBV6-6,-,TRBJ2-5,TGTGCCAACCCGGGACATAAAGAGACCCAGTACTTC,CANPGHKETQYF
-,15,TRBV15,-,TRBJ2-5,TGTGCCACCAGTTTCTTAGGAGCGGGCCAAGAGACCCAGTACTTC,CATSFLGAGQETQYF
once,17,TRBV28,-,TRBJ2-3,TGTGCCAGCAGACCGGCCCCGGGACGGAGCAGCACAGATACGCAGTATTTT,CASRPAPGRSSTDTQYF
-,16,TRBV7-7,-,TRBJ2-6,TGTGCCAGCAGCTCTCAGGGGGGATCTGGGGCCAACGTCCTGACTTTC,CASSSQGGSGANVLTF
-,15,TRBV9,TRBD2,TRBJ2-2,TGTGCCAGCAGCGTACCTGCGGGGGGCACCGGGGAGCTGTTTTTT,CASSVPAGGTGELFF
once,11,TRBV25-1,-,TRBJ1-1,TGTGCCTACCGAGTGGGACATGAAGCTTTCTTT,CAYRVGHEAFF
-,15,TRBV10-2,TRBD1,TRBJ1-1,TGCGCCAGCAGTCCAAAGGGGACAGGGAACACTGAAGCTTTCTTT,CASSPKGTGNTEAFF